The entry below describes one TCR beta chain. Its cognate antigen is unknown. Treatment in this sample: oral pan-JAK inhibitor, 5-10 mg twice daily. This sample was taken from a study of CD8+ T cells in alopecia areata. Overall study context: Scalp area affected, as a percentage, set the severity score of treated patients.

RNA was isolated and reverse transcribed to cDNA, the sequencing template. Data came from immunoSEQ multiplex PCR; TCRdb stores just in-frame clones and leaves some out. Here the sample spans about 220,000 clones, about 50% being singletons. The germline V and J ends were trimmed by 5 bases and 5 bases, with 21 bases remaining between them. Germline V CDR1 and CDR2: SGHTA, FQGNSA. The CDR3 has 16 amino acids. Study outcomes and limitations: The link between baseline CD8+ expansion and response remains uncertain with one nonresponder.

The chain employs TRBV7-2 and TRBJ1-1; D not certain. This receptor was obtained from a human donor with alopecia areata. The sequencing here drew on CD4+ T cells sorted from blood, taken at week 4, from a patient treated with tofacitinib. The DNA of the CDR3 is TGTGCCAGCAGCCGAATCCTCAGTGGGTTCGGGACTGAAGCTTTCTTT. Translating gives CASSRILSGFGTEAFF.